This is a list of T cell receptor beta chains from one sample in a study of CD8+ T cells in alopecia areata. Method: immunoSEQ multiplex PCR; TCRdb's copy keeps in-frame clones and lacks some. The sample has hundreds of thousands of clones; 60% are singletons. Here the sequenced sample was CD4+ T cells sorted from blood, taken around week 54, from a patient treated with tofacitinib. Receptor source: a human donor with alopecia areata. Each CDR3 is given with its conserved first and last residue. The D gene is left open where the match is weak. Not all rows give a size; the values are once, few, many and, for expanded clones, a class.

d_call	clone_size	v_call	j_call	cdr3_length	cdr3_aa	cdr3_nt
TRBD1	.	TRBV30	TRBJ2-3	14	CAWSAGGQADTQYF	TGTGCCTGGAGTGCAGGGGGCCAAGCAGATACGCAGTATTTT
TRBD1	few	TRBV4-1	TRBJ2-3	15	CASSQVQGAADTQYF	TGCGCCAGCAGCCAAGTGCAGGGGGCAGCAGATACGCAGTATTTT
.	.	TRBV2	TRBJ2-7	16	CASKDRGGGRTYEQYF	TGTGCCAGCAAAGACCGAGGAGGGGGTCGGACCTACGAGCAGTACTTC
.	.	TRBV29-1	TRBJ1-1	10	CSVGEVEAFF	TGCAGCGTTGGGGAGGTTGAAGCTTTCTTT
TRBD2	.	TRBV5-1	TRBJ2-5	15	CASSGGLAGEETQYF	TGCGCCAGCAGCGGCGGACTAGCGGGGGAAGAGACCCAGTACTTC
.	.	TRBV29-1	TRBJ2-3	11	CSVESADTQYF	TGCAGCGTTGAATCTGCAGATACGCAGTATTTT
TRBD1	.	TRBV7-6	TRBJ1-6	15	CASSGQGPPNSPLHF	TGTGCCAGCAGCGGACAGGGGCCACCGAATTCACCCCTCCACTTT
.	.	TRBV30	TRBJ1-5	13	CAWRRGHNQPQHF	TGTGCCTGGCGACGGGGGCACAATCAGCCCCAGCATTTT
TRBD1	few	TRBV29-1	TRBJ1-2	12	CSAGGESYGYTF	TGCAGCGCAGGGGGCGAAAGCTATGGCTACACCTTC
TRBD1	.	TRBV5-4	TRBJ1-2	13	CASSQEDRGGYTF	TGCGCCAGCAGCCAAGAGGACAGGGGTGGCTACACCTTC
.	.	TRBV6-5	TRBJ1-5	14	CASGTPYSNQPQHF	TGTGCCAGCGGGACACCGTATAGCAATCAGCCCCAGCATTTT
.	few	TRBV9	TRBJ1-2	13	CASSVQGNYGYTF	TGTGCCAGCAGCGTGCAGGGTAACTATGGCTACACCTTC
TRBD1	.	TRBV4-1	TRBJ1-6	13	CASSGTENSPLHF	TGCGCCAGCTCCGGGACAGAGAATTCACCCCTCCACTTT
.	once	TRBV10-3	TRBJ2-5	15	CAISESGRSEGTQYF	TGTGCCATCAGTGAGTCGGGTCGCTCCGAAGGGACCCAGTACTTC
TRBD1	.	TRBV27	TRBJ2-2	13	CASSRQGAGELFF	TGTGCCAGCAGCCGACAGGGCGCCGGGGAGCTGTTTTTT
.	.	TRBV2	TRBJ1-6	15	CASSEGARGGSPLHF	TGTGCCAGCAGTGAGGGGGCCAGGGGCGGTTCACCCCTCCACTTT
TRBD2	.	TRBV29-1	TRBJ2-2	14	CSASSGANTGELFF	TGCAGCGCCTCTAGCGGGGCGAACACCGGGGAGCTGTTTTTT
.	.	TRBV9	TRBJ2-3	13	CASSVAGTDTQYF	TGTGCCAGCAGCGTAGCCGGAACAGATACGCAGTATTTT
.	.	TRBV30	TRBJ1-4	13	CAGQGSTNEKLFF	TGTGCCGGGCAGGGATCAACTAATGAAAAACTGTTTTTT
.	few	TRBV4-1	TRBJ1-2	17	CASSQDFGTDSNYGYTF	TGCGCCAGCAGCCAAGATTTCGGGACTGATTCTAACTATGGCTACACCTTC
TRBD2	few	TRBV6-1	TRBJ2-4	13	CASSGEGRNIQYF	TGTGCCAGCAGCGGGGAGGGCAGAAACATTCAGTACTTC
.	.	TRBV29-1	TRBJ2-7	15	CSVEEGHSTAYEQYF	TGCAGCGTTGAAGAGGGGCACTCAACGGCCTACGAGCAGTACTTC
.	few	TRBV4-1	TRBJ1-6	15	CASSQAPGDNSPLHF	TGCGCCAGCAGCCAAGCGCCGGGGGATAATTCACCCCTCCACTTT
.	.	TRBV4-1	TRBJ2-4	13	CASSMDTQNIQYF	TGCGCCAGCAGCATGGACACGCAAAACATTCAGTACTTC
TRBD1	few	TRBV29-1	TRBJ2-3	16	CSVGGGQGLSTDTQYF	TGCAGCGTTGGTGGGGGACAGGGGTTAAGCACAGATACGCAGTATTTT
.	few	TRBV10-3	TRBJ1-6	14	CAISAGGMGSPLHF	TGTGCCATCAGTGCCGGGGGTATGGGTTCACCCCTCCACTTT
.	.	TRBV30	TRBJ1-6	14	CAWSVNRWNSPLHF	TGTGCCTGGAGTGTAAACAGGTGGAATTCACCCCTCCACTTT
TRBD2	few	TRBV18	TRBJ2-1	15	CASSPTSGGMDEQFF	TGTGCCAGCTCACCAACTAGCGGGGGGATGGATGAGCAGTTCTTC
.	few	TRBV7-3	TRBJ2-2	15	CASSLRAGNTGELFF	TGTGCCAGCAGCTTACGGGCAGGGAACACCGGGGAGCTGTTTTTT
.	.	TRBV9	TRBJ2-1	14	CASSVGGSVNEQFF	TGTGCCAGCAGCGTAGGGGGCAGCGTCAATGAGCAGTTCTTC
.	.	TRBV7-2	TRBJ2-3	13	CASRQGSADTQYF	TGTGCCAGCAGGCAGGGGAGTGCAGATACGCAGTATTTT
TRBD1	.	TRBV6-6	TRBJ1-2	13	CASRDRINYGYTF	TGTGCCAGCAGGGACAGGATTAACTATGGCTACACCTTC
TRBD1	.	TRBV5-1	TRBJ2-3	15	CASSADGQGHATQYF	TGCGCCAGCAGCGCCGATGGACAGGGGCATGCTACGCAGTATTTT
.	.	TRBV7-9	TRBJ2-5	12	CASGPQSETQYF	TGTGCCAGCGGCCCACAGTCGGAGACCCAGTACTTC
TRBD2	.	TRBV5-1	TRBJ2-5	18	CASSTERGPGQFKRTQYF	TGCGCCAGCAGCACGGAGCGGGGGCCGGGACAATTCAAGCGGACCCAGTACTTC
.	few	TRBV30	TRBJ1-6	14	CAWSLGGFGSPLHF	TGTGCCTGGAGCTTGGGGGGCTTCGGTTCACCCCTCCACTTT
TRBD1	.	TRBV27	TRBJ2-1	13	CASNRQGNNEQFF	TGTGCCAGCAACAGACAGGGCAACAATGAGCAGTTCTTC